Here is one T cell receptor beta chain with its context. Being one base from a much bigger clone, this may be a read error. Built from TCR beta cDNA, the libraries had unique molecular identifiers in them. cDNA molecules numbering roughly 0.5 million came from around 1 to 10 million T cells. TCRdb reanalysed the PCR reads using MiXCR and keeps one entry per CDR3 protein. Altogether 350,000 to 500,000 distinct CDR3 sequences are present, approximately 42% being singletons, with the ten largest covering 7.6%. This sample was taken from a study of post-analysis software for immune sequencing data. The sample was blood. The sequence came from a girl under 10 years old with multiple sclerosis.

The CDR3 DNA reads as TGTGCCAGCGGCTTTCGGGGCGGGGCCACAGATACGCAGTATTTT. Translation: CASGFRGGATDTQYF. The chain couples TRBV7-3 to TRBJ2-3, with D perhaps TRBD2 (6 bases). Germline CDR1 is SGHTA and CDR2 is FQGTGA. CDR3 length equals 15 residues.